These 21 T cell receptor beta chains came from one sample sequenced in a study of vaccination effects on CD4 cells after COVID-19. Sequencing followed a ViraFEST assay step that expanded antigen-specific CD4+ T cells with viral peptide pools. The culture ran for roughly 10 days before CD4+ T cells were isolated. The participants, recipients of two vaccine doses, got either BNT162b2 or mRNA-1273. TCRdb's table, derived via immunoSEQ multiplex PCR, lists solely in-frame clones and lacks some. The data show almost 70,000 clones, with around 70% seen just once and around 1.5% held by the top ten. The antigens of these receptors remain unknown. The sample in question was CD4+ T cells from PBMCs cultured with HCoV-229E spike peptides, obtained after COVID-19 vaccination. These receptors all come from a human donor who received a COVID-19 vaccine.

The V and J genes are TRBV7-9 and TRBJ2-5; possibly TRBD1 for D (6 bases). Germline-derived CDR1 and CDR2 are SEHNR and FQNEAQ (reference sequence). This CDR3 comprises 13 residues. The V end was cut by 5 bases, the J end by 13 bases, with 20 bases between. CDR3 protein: CASSRTGTVAPYF. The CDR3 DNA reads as TGTGCCAGCAGCCGAACAGGGACGGTCGCCCCGTACTTC. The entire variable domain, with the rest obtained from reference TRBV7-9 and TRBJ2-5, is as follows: DTGVSQNPRHKITKRGQNVTFRCDPISEHNRLYWYRQTLGQGPEFLTYFQNEAQLEKSRLLSDRFSAERPKGSFSTLEIQRTEQGDSAMYLCASSRTGTVAPYFGPGTRLLVL.

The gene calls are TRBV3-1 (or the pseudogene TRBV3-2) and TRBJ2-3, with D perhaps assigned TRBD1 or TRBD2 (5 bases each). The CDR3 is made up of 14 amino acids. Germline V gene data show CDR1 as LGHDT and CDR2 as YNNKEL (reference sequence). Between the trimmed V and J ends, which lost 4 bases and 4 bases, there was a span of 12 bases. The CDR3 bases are TGTGCCAGCAGCCTTGAAGTGGGGGCAGATACGCAGTATTTT. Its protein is CASSLEVGADTQYF.

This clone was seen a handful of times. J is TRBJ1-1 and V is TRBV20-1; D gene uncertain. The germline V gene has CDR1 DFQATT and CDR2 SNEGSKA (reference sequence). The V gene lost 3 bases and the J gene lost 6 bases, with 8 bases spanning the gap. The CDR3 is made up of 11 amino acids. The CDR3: CSASNRAEAFF. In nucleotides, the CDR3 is TGCAGTGCTAGCAACCGGGCTGAAGCTTTCTTT.

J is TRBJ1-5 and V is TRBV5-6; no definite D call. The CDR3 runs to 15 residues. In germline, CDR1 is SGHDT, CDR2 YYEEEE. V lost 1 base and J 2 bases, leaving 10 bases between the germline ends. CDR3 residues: CASSLRRSGNQPQHF. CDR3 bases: TGTGCCAGCAGCTTGCGCAGGAGCGGCAATCAGCCCCAGCATTTT.

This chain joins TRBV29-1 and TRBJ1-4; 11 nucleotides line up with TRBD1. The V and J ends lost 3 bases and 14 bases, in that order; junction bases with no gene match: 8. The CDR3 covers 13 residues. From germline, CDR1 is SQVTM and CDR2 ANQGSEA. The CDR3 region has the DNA TGCAGCGTTGAGGACAGGGGGCTCGATGAGCTGTTTTTT. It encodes CSVEDRGLDELFF.

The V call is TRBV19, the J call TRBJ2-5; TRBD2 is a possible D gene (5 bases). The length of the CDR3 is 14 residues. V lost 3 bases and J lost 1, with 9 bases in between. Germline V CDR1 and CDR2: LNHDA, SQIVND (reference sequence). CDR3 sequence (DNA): TGTGCCAGTAGTATGACGGGGTTCCAAGAGACCCAGTACTTC. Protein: CASSMTGFQETQYF.

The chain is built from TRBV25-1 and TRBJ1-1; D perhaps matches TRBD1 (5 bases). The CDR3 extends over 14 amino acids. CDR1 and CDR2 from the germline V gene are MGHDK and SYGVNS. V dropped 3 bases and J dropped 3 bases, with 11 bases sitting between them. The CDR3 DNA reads TGTGCCAGCAGTGATTTCCAGGGTTACACTGAAGCTTTCTTT. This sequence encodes CASSDFQGYTEAFF.

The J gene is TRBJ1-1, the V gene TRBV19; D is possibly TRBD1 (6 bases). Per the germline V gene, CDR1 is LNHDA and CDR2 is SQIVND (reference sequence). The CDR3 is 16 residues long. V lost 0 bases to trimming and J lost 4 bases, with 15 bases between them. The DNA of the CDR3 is TGTGCCAGTAGTATAGAGGGGGCCAGATGGAGCACTGAAGCTTTCTTT. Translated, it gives CASSIEGARWSTEAFF.

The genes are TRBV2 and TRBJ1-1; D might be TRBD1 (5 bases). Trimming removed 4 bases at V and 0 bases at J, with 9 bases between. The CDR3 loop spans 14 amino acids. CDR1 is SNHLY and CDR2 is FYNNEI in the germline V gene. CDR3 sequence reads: CASSGEGLNTEAFF. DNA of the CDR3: TGTGCCAGCAGTGGGGAGGGGTTGAACACTGAAGCTTTCTTT.

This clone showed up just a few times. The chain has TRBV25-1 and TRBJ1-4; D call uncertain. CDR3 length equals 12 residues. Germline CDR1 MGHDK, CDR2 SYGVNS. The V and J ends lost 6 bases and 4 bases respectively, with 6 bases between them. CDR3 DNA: TGTGCCAGCAGATTAGTTAATGAAAAACTGTTTTTT. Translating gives CASRLVNEKLFF.

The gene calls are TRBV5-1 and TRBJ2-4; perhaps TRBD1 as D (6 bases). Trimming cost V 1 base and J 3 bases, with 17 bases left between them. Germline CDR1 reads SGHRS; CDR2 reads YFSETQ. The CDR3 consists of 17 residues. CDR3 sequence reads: CASSLIFQGQSKNIQYF. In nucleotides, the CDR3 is TGCGCCAGCAGCTTGATTTTTCAGGGACAAAGCAAAAACATTCAGTACTTC. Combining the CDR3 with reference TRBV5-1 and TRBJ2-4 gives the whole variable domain KAGVTQTPRYLIKTRGQQVTLSCSPISGHRSVSWYQQTPGQGLQFLFEYFSETQRNKGNFPGRFSGRQFSNSRSEMNVSTLELGDSALYLCASSLIFQGQSKNIQYFGAGTRLSVL.

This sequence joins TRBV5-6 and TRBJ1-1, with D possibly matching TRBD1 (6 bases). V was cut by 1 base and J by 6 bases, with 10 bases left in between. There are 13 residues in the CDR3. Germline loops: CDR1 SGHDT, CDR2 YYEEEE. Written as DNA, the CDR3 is TGTGCCAGCAGCTTGTGGGGGGCCGCTGAAGCTTTCTTT. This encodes CASSLWGAAEAFF.

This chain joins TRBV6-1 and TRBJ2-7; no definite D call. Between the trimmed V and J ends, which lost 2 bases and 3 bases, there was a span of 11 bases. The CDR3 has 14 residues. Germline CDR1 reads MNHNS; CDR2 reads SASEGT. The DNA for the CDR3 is TGTGCCAGCAGTGAATCCCACCCCGGCTACGAGCAGTACGTC. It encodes CASSESHPGYEQYV.

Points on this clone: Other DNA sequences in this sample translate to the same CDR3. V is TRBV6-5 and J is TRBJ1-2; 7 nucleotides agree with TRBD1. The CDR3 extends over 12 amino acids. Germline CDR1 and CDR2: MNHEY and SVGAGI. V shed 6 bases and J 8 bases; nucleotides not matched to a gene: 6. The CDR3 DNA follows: TGTGCCAGCAGAGACAGGGCAGGGGGCTACACCTTC. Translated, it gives CASRDRAGGYTF.

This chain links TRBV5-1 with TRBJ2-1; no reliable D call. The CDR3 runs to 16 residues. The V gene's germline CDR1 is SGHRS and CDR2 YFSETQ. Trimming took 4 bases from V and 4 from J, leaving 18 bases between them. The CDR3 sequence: CASSPKTTRQYNEQFF. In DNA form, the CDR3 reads TGCGCCAGCAGCCCGAAAACTACAAGACAATACAATGAGCAGTTCTTC.

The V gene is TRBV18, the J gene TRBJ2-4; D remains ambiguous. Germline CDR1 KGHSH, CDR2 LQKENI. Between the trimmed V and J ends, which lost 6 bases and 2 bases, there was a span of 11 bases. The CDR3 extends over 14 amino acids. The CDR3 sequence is CASSRHPSKNIQYF. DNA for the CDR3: TGTGCCAGCTCCCGACACCCCTCCAAAAACATTCAGTACTTC.

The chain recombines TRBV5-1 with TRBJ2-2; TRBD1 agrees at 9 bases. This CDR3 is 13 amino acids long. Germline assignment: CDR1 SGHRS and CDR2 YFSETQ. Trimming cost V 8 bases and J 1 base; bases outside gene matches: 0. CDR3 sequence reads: CARGQGNTGELFF. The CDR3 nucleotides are TGCGCCAGGGGACAGGGGAACACCGGGGAGCTGTTTTTT.

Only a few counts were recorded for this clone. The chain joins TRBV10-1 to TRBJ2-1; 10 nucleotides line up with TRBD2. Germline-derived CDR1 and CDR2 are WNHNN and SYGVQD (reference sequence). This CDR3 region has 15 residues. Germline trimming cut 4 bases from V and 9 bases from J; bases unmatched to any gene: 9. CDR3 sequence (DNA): TGCGCCAGCAGTGGAGCGGGGGGGCCGAAGTTTGAGCAGTTCTTC. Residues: CASSGAGGPKFEQFF.

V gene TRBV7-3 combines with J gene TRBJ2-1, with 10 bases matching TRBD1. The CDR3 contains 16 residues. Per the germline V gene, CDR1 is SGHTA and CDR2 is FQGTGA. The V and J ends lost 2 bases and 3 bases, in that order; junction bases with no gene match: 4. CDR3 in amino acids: CASSLETGGVYNEQFF. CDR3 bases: TGTGCCAGCAGCTTAGAGACAGGGGGCGTCTACAATGAGCAGTTCTTC.

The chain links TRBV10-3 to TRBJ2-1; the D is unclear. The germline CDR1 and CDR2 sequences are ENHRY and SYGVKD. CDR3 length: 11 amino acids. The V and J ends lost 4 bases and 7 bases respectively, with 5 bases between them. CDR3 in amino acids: CAISAGNEQFF. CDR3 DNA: TGTGCCATCAGTGCTGGGAATGAGCAGTTCTTC.

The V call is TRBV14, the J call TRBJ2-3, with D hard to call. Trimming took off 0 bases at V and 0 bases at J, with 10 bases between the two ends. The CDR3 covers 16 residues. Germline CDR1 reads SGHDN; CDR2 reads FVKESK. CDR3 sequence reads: CASSQDRPSSTDTQYF. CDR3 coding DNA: TGTGCCAGCAGCCAAGATCGCCCGAGTAGCACAGATACGCAGTATTTT.